The 8 T cell receptor beta chains listed next were all sequenced from one sample in a study of vaccination effects on CD4 cells after COVID-19. Their recognized antigens are unknown. The repertoire was sequenced with immunoSEQ multiplex PCR; TCRdb's copy has only in-frame clones and lacks some. The sample has around 68,000 clones, over 70% seen once. Using viral peptide pools, the ViraFEST assay grew out antigen-specific CD4+ T cells prior to sequencing. Subsequent to a culture period of about nine days, CD4+ T cells were isolated. Vaccinated participants had no history of SARS-CoV-2 infection and tested negative for nucleocapsid antibodies. The sample was CD4+ T cells from PBMCs cultured with SARS-CoV-2 spike peptides, taken before COVID-19 vaccination. The source is a human donor who received a COVID-19 vaccine.

The V call is TRBV2, the J call TRBJ2-2; no clear D. Germline CDR1 is SNHLY and CDR2 is FYNNEI. V lost 3 bases and J 4 bases, leaving 0 bases between the germline ends. The CDR3 spans 11 residues. The CDR3 here is CASSDTGELFF. DNA of the CDR3: TGTGCCAGCAGTGACACCGGGGAGCTGTTTTTT.

V is TRBV5-8 and J is TRBJ2-1, with TRBD1 matching over 11 bases. V lost 7 bases, J lost 3 bases, and 3 bases stayed unmatched. Germline values: CDR1 SGHTS, CDR2 YDEGEE. This CDR3 has 14 amino acids. CDR3 protein: CASPGTGGYNEQFF. The CDR3 DNA follows: TGTGCCAGCCCCGGGACAGGGGGCTACAATGAGCAGTTCTTC. Supplemented by reference TRBV5-8 and TRBJ2-1, the full variable domain reads EAGVTQSPTHLIKTRGQQATLRCSPISGHTSVYWYQQALGLGLQFLLWYDEGEERNRGNFPPRFSGRQFPNYSSELNVNALELEDSALYLCASPGTGGYNEQFFGPGTRLTVL.

CDR3 in DNA: TGTGCCAGCAGCTATACGGGACAGCTGAGCACTGAAGCTTTCTTT. Its protein is CASSYTGQLSTEAFF. The chain recombines TRBV6-5 with TRBJ1-1, with TRBD1 identical over 7 bases. Germline CDR1 MNHEY, CDR2 SVGAGI. The CDR3 spans 15 residues. Germline trimming cut 6 bases from V and 4 bases from J; bases unmatched to any gene: 11.

V gene TRBV6-5 combines with J gene TRBJ2-3, with D perhaps given as TRBD1 or TRBD2 (5 bases each). Germline V gene lookup returns CDR1 MNHEY and CDR2 SVGAGI. Trimming removed 7 bases from V and 3 bases from J, with 11 bases in between. The CDR3 loop spans 13 amino acids. The CDR3 here is CASTEGWTDTQYF. The CDR3 region has the DNA TGTGCCAGCACCGAGGGGTGGACAGATACGCAGTATTTT.

The chain has TRBV7-2 and TRBJ1-1, with TRBD1 as a possible D gene (5 bases). This CDR3 has 14 residues. The germline V gene has CDR1 SGHTA and CDR2 FQGNSA. V shed 1 base and J shed 5 bases, with 11 bases lying between them. The CDR3 DNA reads as TGTGCCAGCAGCTTAGGAGGGGCCAATACTGAAGCTTTCTTT. Residues: CASSLGGANTEAFF.

The chain couples TRBV6-6 to TRBJ2-7; TRBD1 is a possible D gene (5 bases). The CDR3 is 15 residues long. Trimming took 6 bases from V and 1 from J, leaving 16 bases between them. Germline CDR1 is MNHNY and CDR2 is SVGAGI (reference sequence). CDR3 nucleotide sequence: TGTGCCAGCAGCGCCCTTGGGGCCGCTTCCTACGAGCAGTACGTC. It yields the protein CASSALGAASYEQYV.

V gene TRBV6-5 combines with J gene TRBJ2-3; TRBD2 matches at 9 bases. This CDR3 contains 13 residues. Looked up from germline, CDR1 is MNHEY and CDR2 is SVGAGI. V was clipped by 7 bases and J by 6 bases; unmatched bases: 5. CDR3 protein: CASKGGGADTQYF. The CDR3 DNA sequence: TGTGCCAGCAAGGGCGGGGGGGCGGATACGCAGTATTTT.

This clone was detected once. V gene TRBV28 combines with J gene TRBJ2-6, with 8 bases fitting TRBD1. Germline-derived CDR1 and CDR2 are MDHEN and SYDVKM. The ends lost 10 bases at V and 3 bases at J; junction bases unmatched: 8. The CDR3 is 15 residues long. The CDR3 region is CATWTGNRGANVLTF. CDR3 in DNA: TGTGCCACTTGGACAGGGAACCGTGGGGCCAACGTCCTGACTTTC.